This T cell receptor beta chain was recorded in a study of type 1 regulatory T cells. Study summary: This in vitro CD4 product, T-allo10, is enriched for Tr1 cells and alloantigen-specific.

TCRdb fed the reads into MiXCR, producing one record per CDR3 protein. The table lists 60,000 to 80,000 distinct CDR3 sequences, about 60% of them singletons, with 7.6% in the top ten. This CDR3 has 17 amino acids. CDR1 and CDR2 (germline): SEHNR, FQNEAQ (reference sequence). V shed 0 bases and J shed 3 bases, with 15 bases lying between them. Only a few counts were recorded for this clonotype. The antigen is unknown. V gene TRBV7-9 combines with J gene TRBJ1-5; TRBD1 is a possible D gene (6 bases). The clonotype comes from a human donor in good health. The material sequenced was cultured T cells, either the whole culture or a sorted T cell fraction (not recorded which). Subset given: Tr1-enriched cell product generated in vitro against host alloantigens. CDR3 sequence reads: CASSLAGGPGNNQPQHF. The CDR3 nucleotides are TGTGCCAGCAGCTTAGCGGGGGGGCCTGGTAACAATCAGCCCCAGCATTTT.